These 12 T cell receptor beta chains originate from one sample sequenced in a study of blood T cell repertoires in COVID-19 (dated by TCRdb to about 2020). Preparation of the library involved the immunoSEQ multiplex PCR assay. TCRdb mirrors the immuneACCESS table, restricted to in-frame sequences. Some clones are absent from its copies; in checked studies, under half trace to an unresolved V gene, and the reason for the others is unknown. Here the sample has 300,000 to 350,000 clones; around 80% occur a single time. Around 3% of the sample is taken by the ten largest. The sample taken for sequencing was peripheral blood. The receptors were sampled from a man under 40 with active or convalescent COVID-19.

The chain carries TRBV20-1 and TRBJ2-3; D not certain. The CDR3 sequence is 15 residues long. V lost 3 bases and J 2 bases, leaving 15 bases between the germline ends. Germline CDR1 reads DFQATT; CDR2 reads SNEGSKA (reference sequence). The CDR3 nucleotides read TGCAGTGCTAGTTCGGCAGGTTTCAACACAGATACGCAGTATTTT. This encodes CSASSAGFNTDTQYF.

J is TRBJ2-1 and V is TRBV28, with D tentatively TRBD2 (5 bases). Germline lookup yields CDR1 MDHEN and CDR2 SYDVKM. The CDR3 spans 14 residues. Between the trimmed V and J ends, which lost 2 bases and 3 bases, there was a span of 8 bases. The CDR3 region has the DNA TGTGCCAGCAGTTTACTAGCTGTCTACAATGAGCAGTTCTTC. This sequence encodes CASSLLAVYNEQFF.

The chain has TRBV11-3 and TRBJ1-1; D gene uncertain. There are 17 residues in the CDR3. Trimming took 0 bases from V and 6 from J, leaving 20 bases between them. Germline V lookup: CDR1 SGHNT, CDR2 YENEEA. The CDR3 DNA is TGTGCCAGCAGCTTAGATCTTATGGGCAGCCATGAGCCTGAAGCTTTCTTT. Amino acid sequence: CASSLDLMGSHEPEAFF.

CDR3 protein: CASRTGTATPYNEQFF. The CDR3 coding sequence is TGTGCCAGCAGAACCGGGACAGCTACACCCTACAATGAGCAGTTCTTC. The chain joins TRBV28 to TRBJ2-1, with 7 bases aligning to TRBD1. The germline gives CDR1 MDHEN, CDR2 SYDVKM. V trimming: 6 bases; J trimming: 2 bases; junction bases outside the gene matches: 10. CDR3 size: 16 residues.

The chain couples TRBV29-1 to TRBJ1-1; maybe TRBD1 (6 bases). Trimming removed 1 base at V and 0 bases at J, with 12 bases between. Per germline, CDR1 SQVTM and CDR2 ANQGSEA. The CDR3 is 15 residues long. The DNA of the CDR3 is TGCAGCGTTGAAGGCCCGGGACAAATGAACACTGAAGCTTTCTTT. It is translated as CSVEGPGQMNTEAFF.

The chain has TRBV18 and TRBJ2-7; the match to TRBD2 covers 11 bases. The CDR3 covers 17 residues. Germline V gene sequence: CDR1 KGHSH, CDR2 LQKENI. Trimming removed 1 base from V and 6 bases from J; junction bases left unmatched: 11. CDR3 DNA sequence: TGTGCCAGCTCACCACTAACAACCCGACTAGCGGGAACCGAGCAGTACTTC. It yields the protein CASSPLTTRLAGTEQYF.

The V and J genes are TRBV19 and TRBJ1-2; 12 bases match TRBD1. The CDR3 sequence is 16 residues long. Germline V gene sequence: CDR1 LNHDA, CDR2 SQIVND (reference sequence). V shed 4 bases, J shed 4 bases, and the junction held 7 bases outside the gene matches. The chain's CDR3 is CASSSGTGGASYGYTF. The DNA for the CDR3 is TGTGCCAGTAGTAGCGGGACAGGGGGCGCTTCCTATGGCTACACCTTC.

CDR3 amino acids: CASSFGSGGYTGELFF. For the CDR3, the DNA is TGTGCCAGCAGTTTTGGTAGCGGGGGTTACACCGGGGAGCTGTTTTTT. This chain links TRBV6-5 with TRBJ2-2; TRBD2 matches at 9 bases. This CDR3 contains 16 residues. V lost 4 bases, J lost 3 bases, and 6 bases stayed unmatched. Germline V gene lookup returns CDR1 MNHEY and CDR2 SVGAGI.

CDR3 region: CASSINSHYGYTF. As DNA, the CDR3 is TGTGCCAGTAGTATCAACAGCCACTATGGCTACACCTTC. This chain uses TRBV19 with TRBJ1-2; no reliable D call. The CDR3 consists of 13 residues. The ends were cut back, 3 bases at V and 3 bases at J, with 8 bases in the middle. CDR1 is LNHDA, CDR2 SQIVND, per germline (reference sequence).

This chain links TRBV7-8 with TRBJ2-1; TRBD2 matches at 11 bases. Germline V lookup: CDR1 SGHVS, CDR2 FQNEAQ. The CDR3 loop spans 15 amino acids. The trim removed 5 bases at V and 4 bases at J, leaving 4 bases unmatched. The CDR3 nucleotides read TGTGCCAGCAGCCCAGGACTAGCGGGTTACAATGAGCAGTTCTTC. Protein sequence: CASSPGLAGYNEQFF.

The chain links TRBV7-8 to TRBJ1-5; a weak D match, TRBD1 (5 bases). The CDR3 is made up of 15 amino acids. CDR1 and CDR2 (germline): SGHVS, FQNEAQ. The V and J ends lost 6 bases and 2 bases respectively, with 14 bases between them. In DNA, the CDR3 is TGTGCCAGCAGTCTGGGGGGTTTTGGCAATCAGCCCCAGCATTTT. It translates to CASSLGGFGNQPQHF.

A single count supports this clone. The V gene is TRBV4-3, the J gene TRBJ2-1, with 8 positions matching TRBD1. V lost 0 bases, J lost 6 bases, and 7 bases stayed unmatched. Germline assignment: CDR1 LGHNA and CDR2 YSLEER. The CDR3 is 16 residues long. The CDR3 nucleotides read TGCGCCAGCAGCCAAGATCGCAGGGGGCCACTCAATGAGCAGTTCTTC. Protein product: CASSQDRRGPLNEQFF.